The sequence of this T cell receptor (beta chain) was determined in a study of radiation and T cells in renal cell carcinoma. General study results and limits: Top tumor clonotypes rose in blood 2 weeks post-radiation, then contracted.

Trimming removed 1 base from V and 3 bases from J; junction bases left unmatched: 3. Germline V gene data show CDR1 as SGHRS and CDR2 as YFSETQ. The CDR3 loop spans 14 amino acids. Described time point: blood 4 weeks post-SBRT, at nephrectomy. Treatment given: 15 Gy SBRT to primary tumor, nephrectomy 4 weeks later. Nephrectomy followed 15 Gy stereotactic body radiation by 4 weeks. Radiation-treated patients gave blood at baseline, week 2 and week 4. Clear cell pathology was present in this patient's renal cell carcinoma. Details on this clone: Its antigen is unknown.

Method: immunoSEQ multiplex PCR; TCRdb's copy keeps in-frame clones and lacks some. The table records around 64,000 clones, roughly 80% of them present only once. Source: blood, taken from a patient whose treatment included radiotherapy and nephrectomy. This rearrangement joins TRBV5-1 to TRBJ1-2, with 7 nucleotides matching TRBD1. This receptor was obtained from a man in his sixties with renal cell carcinoma. CDR3 in amino acids: CASSLTGVDYGYTF. The CDR3 DNA reads TGCGCCAGCAGCTTGACAGGGGTGGACTATGGCTACACCTTC.